These T cell receptor beta chains were read from a single sample in a study of tumor-infiltrating lymphocytes in localized non-small cell lung cancer. Profiling relied on immunoSEQ multiplex PCR, and the TCRdb table lists in-frame clones only, not all of them. The table lists thousands of clones, less than 85% of them singletons. The sample was uninvolved lung tissue not adjacent to the tumor. All receptors derive from a human donor with non-small cell lung cancer. The CDR3 runs from the conserved cysteine through the conserved F or W. The order of the fields is D gene, clone size, J gene, V gene, CDR3 protein, CDR3 DNA. The D gene is left open where the match is weak. Part of the rows lack a size; the others show once, few, many or a class for expanded clones.

. few TRBJ2-5 TRBV18 CASSPPQGTETQYF TGTGCCAGCTCACCACCCCAGGGTACAGAGACCCAGTACTTC
. few TRBJ1-3 TRBV6-5 CASGDQGHSGNTIYF TGTGCCAGCGGAGACCAGGGGCACTCTGGAAACACCATATATTTT
. once TRBJ1-1 TRBV18 CASSPPTSDTEAFF TGTGCCAGCTCACCACCGACATCTGACACTGAAGCTTTCTTT
. few TRBJ1-1 TRBV2 CASRATPQNTEAFF TGTGCCAGCAGGGCAACTCCACAGAACACTGAAGCTTTCTTT
. once TRBJ1-1 TRBV7-9 CASSRRGAEAFF TGTGCCAGCAGCCGACGGGGGGCTGAAGCTTTCTTT
. . TRBJ1-2 TRBV11-2 CASTQAHTGGRDGYTF TGTGCCAGCACCCAGGCGCACACGGGGGGGCGCGATGGCTACACCTTC
. . TRBJ1-1 TRBV4-1 CASSQDPFPLIF TGCGCCAGCAGCCAAGACCCCTTCCCGCTGATCTTT
. . TRBJ1-5 TRBV2 CASSENQGSQPQHF TGTGCCAGCAGTGAAAACCAGGGGTCTCAGCCCCAGCATTTT
. . TRBJ1-1 TRBV7-9 CASSFPNTEAFF TGTGCCAGCAGCTTCCCAAACACTGAAGCTTTCTTT
TRBD1 . TRBJ2-4 TRBV10-2 CASSEPSFRDRATIQYF TGCGCCAGCAGTGAGCCATCATTCCGGGACAGGGCTACCATTCAGTACTTC
. . TRBJ2-2 TRBV9 CASSTGQAVGWTGELFF TGTGCCAGCAGCACGGGGCAGGCCGTCGGTTGGACCGGGGAGCTGTTTTTT
. once TRBJ2-6 TRBV19 CARSGANVLTF TGTGCCAGATCCGGGGCCAACGTCCTGACTTTC
. . TRBJ1-2 TRBV5-6 CASSPDGNYGYTF TGTGCCAGCAGCCCGGACGGAAACTATGGCTACACCTTC
TRBD1 . TRBJ1-5 TRBV6-1 CASSVEGQGRNQPQHF TGTGCCAGCAGTGTGGAGGGACAGGGACGCAATCAGCCCCAGCATTTT
TRBD2 few TRBJ2-3 TRBV29-1 CSAQGLAGEPTDTQYF TGCAGCGCCCAAGGGCTAGCGGGAGAACCCACAGATACGCAGTATTTT
TRBD2 once TRBJ2-7 TRBV19 CASSGLASYEQYF TGTGCCAGTTCGGGACTAGCTTCCTACGAGCAGTACTTC
. . TRBJ2-3 TRBV7-2 CASSATPSTDTQYF TGTGCCAGCAGCGCGACGCCTAGCACAGATACGCAGTATTTT
. . TRBJ1-5 TRBV7-9 CASSLGRGRNQPQHF TGTGCCAGCAGCTTAGGCAGGGGACGCAATCAGCCCCAGCATTTT
. . TRBJ2-2 TRBV6-1 CASSEWGTGELFF TGTGCCAGCAGTGAATGGGGGACCGGGGAGCTGTTTTTT
. . TRBJ1-1 TRBV11-3 CASSPGGRMNTEAFF TGTGCCAGCAGCCCGGGGGGGCGGATGAACACTGAAGCTTTCTTT
. . TRBJ1-2 TRBV19 CASIEEGGGYTF TGTGCCAGTATCGAGGAGGGAGGGGGCTACACCTTC
. once TRBJ1-1 TRBV7-2 CASSSDNRGANTEAFF TGTGCCAGCAGCTCCGACAACCGAGGGGCGAACACTGAAGCTTTCTTT
. few TRBJ2-3 TRBV6-1 CASSEGWSSTDTQYF TGTGCCAGCAGTGAAGGATGGTCTAGCACAGATACGCAGTATTTT
. . TRBJ2-7 TRBV6-1 CASSEPSLYNYEQYF TGTGCCAGCAGTGAACCCTCCTTATACAACTACGAGCAGTACTTC
. . TRBJ2-2 TRBV30 CAWSVLVAGNTGELFF TGTGCCTGGAGTGTACTAGTGGCGGGGAACACCGGGGAGCTGTTTTTT
. . TRBJ2-1 TRBV7-9 CASSLGNEQFF TGTGCCAGCAGCTTGGGCAATGAGCAGTTCTTC
TRBD1 . TRBJ1-5 TRBV6-4 CANPWDRAKGTNQPQHF TGTGCCAACCCGTGGGACAGGGCGAAAGGTACCAATCAGCCCCAGCATTTT